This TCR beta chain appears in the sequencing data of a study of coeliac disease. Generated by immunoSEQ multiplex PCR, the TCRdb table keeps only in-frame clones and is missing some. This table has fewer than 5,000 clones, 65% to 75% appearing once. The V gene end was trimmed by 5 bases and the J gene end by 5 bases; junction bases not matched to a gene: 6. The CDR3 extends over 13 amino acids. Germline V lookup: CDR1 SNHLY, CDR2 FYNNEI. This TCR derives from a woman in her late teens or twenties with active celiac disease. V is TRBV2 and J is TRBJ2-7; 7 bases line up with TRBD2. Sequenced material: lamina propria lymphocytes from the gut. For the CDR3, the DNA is TGTGCCAGCAGTACGGGGAGGGGTAACGAGCAGTACTTC. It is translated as CASSTGRGNEQYF.